The source of this TCR beta chain is a study of Graves' ophthalmopathy and Graves' hyperthyroidism. The study amplified TCR beta CDR3 regions using RNA transcripts. RT-PCR was first run with HTBI primers, then multiplex PCR in a second round. TCRdb itself ran the multiplex PCR reads through MiXCR, one entry per CDR3 protein. The table shows 620,000 or so distinct CDR3 sequences, with roughly 20% occurring only once. The CDR3 length is 12 residues. Germline assignment: CDR1 SGHRS and CDR2 YFSETQ. With 0 bases removed from V and 7 bases from J, the gap between germline ends came to 8 bases. V gene TRBV5-1 combines with J gene TRBJ2-7; D gene ambiguous. What was sequenced was peripheral blood. This clonotype originated in a woman under 30 with stable Graves' hyperthyroidism. Some clones in this sample may be carry-over from other donors' samples. The CDR3 region has the DNA TGCGCCAGCAGCTTGGAGTGGGGTGAGCAGTACTTC. Translation: CASSLEWGEQYF.